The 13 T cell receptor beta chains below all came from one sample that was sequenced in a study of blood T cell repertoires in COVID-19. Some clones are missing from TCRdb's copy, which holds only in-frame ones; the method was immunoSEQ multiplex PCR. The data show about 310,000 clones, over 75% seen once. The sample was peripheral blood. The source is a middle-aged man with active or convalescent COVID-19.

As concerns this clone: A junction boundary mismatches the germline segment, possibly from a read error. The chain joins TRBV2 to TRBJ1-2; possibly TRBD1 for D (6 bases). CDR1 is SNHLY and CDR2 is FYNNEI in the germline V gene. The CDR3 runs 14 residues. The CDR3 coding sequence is TGTGCCAACAGTGCCGGACAGTCTAACTATGGCTACACCTTC. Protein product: CANSAGQSNYGYTF.

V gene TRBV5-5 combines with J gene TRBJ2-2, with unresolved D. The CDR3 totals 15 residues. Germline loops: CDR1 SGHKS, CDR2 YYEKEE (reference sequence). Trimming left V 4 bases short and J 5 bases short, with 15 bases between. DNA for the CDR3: TGTGCCAGCAGCCCCTCACCCACAGAGACCGGGGAGCTGTTTTTT. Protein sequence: CASSPSPTETGELFF.

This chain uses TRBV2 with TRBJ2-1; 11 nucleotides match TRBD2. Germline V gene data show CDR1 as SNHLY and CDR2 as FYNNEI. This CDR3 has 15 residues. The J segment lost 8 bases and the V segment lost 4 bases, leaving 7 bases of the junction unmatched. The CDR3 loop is CASSAGLAGFYEQFF. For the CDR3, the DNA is TGTGCCAGCAGTGCAGGACTAGCGGGTTTCTATGAGCAGTTCTTC.

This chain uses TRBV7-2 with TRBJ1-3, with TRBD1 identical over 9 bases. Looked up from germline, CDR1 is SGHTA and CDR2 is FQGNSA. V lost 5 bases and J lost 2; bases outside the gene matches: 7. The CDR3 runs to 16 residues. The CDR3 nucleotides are TGTGCCAGCAGCCGGACAGGGGTTGCTGCTGGAAACACCATATATTTT. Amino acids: CASSRTGVAAGNTIYF.

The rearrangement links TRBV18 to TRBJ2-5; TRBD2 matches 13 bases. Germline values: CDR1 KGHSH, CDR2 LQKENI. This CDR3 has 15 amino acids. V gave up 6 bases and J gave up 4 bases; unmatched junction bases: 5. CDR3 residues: CASSAGTSGIETQYF. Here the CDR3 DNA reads TGTGCCAGCTCGGCCGGGACTAGCGGGATAGAGACCCAGTACTTC.

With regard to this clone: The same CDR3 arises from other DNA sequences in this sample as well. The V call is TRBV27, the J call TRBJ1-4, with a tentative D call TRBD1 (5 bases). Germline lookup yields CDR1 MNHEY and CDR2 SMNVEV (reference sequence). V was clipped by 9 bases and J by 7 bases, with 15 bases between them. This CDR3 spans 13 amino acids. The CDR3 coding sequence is TGTGCCAGTGCTGAAGGGGTTGTTGAAAAACTGTTTTTT. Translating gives CASAEGVVEKLFF.

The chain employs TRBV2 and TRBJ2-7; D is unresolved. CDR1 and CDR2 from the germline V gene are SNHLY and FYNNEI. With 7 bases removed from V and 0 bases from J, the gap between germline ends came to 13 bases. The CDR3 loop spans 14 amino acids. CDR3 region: CASMFRGSSYEQYF. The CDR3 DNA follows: TGTGCCAGCATGTTCCGTGGCAGCTCCTACGAGCAGTACTTC.

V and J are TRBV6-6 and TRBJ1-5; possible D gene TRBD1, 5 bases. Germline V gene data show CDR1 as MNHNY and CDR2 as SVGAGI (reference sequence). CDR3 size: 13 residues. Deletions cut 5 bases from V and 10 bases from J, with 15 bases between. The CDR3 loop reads CASSGRGAQPQHF. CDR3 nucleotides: TGTGCCAGCAGTGGGCGGGGCGCACAACCCCAGCATTTT.

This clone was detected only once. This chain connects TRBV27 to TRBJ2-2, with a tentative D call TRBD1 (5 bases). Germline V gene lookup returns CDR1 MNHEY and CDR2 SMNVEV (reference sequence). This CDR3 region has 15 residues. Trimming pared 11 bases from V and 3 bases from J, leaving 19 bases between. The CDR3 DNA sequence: TGTGCCTTCCCCGGACCAGGGCGCGACACCGGGGAGCTGTTTTTT. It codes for CAFPGPGRDTGELFF.

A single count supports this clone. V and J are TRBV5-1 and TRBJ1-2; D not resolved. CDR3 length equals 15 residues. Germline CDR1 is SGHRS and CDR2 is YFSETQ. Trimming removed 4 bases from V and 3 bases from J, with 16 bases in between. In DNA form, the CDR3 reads TGCGCCAGCAGCGGAACACCTACCACAGACTATGGCTACACCTTC. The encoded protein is CASSGTPTTDYGYTF.

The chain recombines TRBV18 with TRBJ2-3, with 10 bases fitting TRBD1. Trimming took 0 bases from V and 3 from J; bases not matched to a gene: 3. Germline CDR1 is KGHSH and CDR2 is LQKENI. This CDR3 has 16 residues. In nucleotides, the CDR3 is TGTGCCAGCTCACCACCGGGACAGGGGACGACAGATACGCAGTATTTT. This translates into CASSPPGQGTTDTQYF.

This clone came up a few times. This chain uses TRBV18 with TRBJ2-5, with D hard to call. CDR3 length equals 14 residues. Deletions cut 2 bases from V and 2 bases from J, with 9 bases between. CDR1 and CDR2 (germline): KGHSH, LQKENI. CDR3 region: CASSPKTAQETQYF. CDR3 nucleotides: TGTGCCAGCTCACCAAAAACAGCTCAAGAGACCCAGTACTTC.

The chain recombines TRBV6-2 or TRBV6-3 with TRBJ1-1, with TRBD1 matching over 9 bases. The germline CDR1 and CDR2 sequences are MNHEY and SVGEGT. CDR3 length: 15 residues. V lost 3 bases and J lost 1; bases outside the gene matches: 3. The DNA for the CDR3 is TGTGCCAGCAGTTATGGGGGACAGGGGAACACTGAAGCTTTCTTT. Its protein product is CASSYGGQGNTEAFF.